These 5 T cell receptor beta chains share one sample of origin, sequenced in a study of blood T cell repertoires in COVID-19. Measured with immunoSEQ multiplex PCR; TCRdb has only the in-frame clones, and not every one. The data hold fewer than 200,000 clones, with about 86% observed a single time. The sequenced material came from peripheral blood. These receptors all come from a woman in her seventies with COVID-19, enrolled during active disease.

V gene TRBV24-1 combines with J gene TRBJ2-1, with 15 bases identical to TRBD2. Germline CDR1 and CDR2: KGHDR and SFDVKD. Trimming removed 2 bases from V and 10 bases from J; junction bases left unmatched: 5. The CDR3 consists of 16 residues. CDR3 protein: CATSDWTSGRVGEQFF. The CDR3 nucleotides read TGTGCCACCAGTGATTGGACTAGCGGGAGGGTAGGGGAGCAGTTCTTC.

The V and J genes are TRBV29-1 and TRBJ2-7; 7 positions match TRBD2. Germline trimming cut 5 bases from V and 4 bases from J; bases unmatched to any gene: 11. The CDR3 extends over 14 amino acids. Germline V gene sequence: CDR1 SQVTM, CDR2 ANQGSEA. Here the CDR3 reads CSVREGRSGYEQYF. The CDR3 coding sequence is TGCAGCGTTAGGGAGGGGAGGTCGGGGTACGAGCAGTACTTC.

CDR3 DNA: TGTGCCAGCACCCACGGAGGAGTAGCGGCTGAAGCTTTCTTT. Its protein product is CASTHGGVAAEAFF. The chain uses TRBV6-5 and TRBJ1-1; D not certain. Germline CDR1 is MNHEY and CDR2 is SVGAGI. This CDR3 contains 14 residues. V lost 7 bases and J lost 6, with 18 bases in between.

The V gene is TRBV11-2, the J gene TRBJ1-2; D is uncertain. Germline values: CDR1 SGHAT, CDR2 FQNNGV. The CDR3 has 14 amino acids. V shed 0 bases and J shed 8 bases, with 13 bases lying between them. The CDR3 spells CASSLDLSVRGYTF. As DNA, the CDR3 is TGTGCCAGCAGCTTAGATCTGTCAGTCAGAGGCTACACCTTC.

V gene TRBV7-9 combines with J gene TRBJ2-7; 8 nucleotides agree with TRBD2. CDR3 length equals 14 residues. The J segment lost 0 bases and the V segment lost 8 bases, leaving 6 bases of the junction unmatched. Germline V gene data show CDR1 as SEHNR and CDR2 as FQNEAQ (reference sequence). The CDR3 DNA follows: TGTGCCAGCGGTCCGGGGGGGAACTCCTACGAGCAGTACTTC. Translating gives CASGPGGNSYEQYF.